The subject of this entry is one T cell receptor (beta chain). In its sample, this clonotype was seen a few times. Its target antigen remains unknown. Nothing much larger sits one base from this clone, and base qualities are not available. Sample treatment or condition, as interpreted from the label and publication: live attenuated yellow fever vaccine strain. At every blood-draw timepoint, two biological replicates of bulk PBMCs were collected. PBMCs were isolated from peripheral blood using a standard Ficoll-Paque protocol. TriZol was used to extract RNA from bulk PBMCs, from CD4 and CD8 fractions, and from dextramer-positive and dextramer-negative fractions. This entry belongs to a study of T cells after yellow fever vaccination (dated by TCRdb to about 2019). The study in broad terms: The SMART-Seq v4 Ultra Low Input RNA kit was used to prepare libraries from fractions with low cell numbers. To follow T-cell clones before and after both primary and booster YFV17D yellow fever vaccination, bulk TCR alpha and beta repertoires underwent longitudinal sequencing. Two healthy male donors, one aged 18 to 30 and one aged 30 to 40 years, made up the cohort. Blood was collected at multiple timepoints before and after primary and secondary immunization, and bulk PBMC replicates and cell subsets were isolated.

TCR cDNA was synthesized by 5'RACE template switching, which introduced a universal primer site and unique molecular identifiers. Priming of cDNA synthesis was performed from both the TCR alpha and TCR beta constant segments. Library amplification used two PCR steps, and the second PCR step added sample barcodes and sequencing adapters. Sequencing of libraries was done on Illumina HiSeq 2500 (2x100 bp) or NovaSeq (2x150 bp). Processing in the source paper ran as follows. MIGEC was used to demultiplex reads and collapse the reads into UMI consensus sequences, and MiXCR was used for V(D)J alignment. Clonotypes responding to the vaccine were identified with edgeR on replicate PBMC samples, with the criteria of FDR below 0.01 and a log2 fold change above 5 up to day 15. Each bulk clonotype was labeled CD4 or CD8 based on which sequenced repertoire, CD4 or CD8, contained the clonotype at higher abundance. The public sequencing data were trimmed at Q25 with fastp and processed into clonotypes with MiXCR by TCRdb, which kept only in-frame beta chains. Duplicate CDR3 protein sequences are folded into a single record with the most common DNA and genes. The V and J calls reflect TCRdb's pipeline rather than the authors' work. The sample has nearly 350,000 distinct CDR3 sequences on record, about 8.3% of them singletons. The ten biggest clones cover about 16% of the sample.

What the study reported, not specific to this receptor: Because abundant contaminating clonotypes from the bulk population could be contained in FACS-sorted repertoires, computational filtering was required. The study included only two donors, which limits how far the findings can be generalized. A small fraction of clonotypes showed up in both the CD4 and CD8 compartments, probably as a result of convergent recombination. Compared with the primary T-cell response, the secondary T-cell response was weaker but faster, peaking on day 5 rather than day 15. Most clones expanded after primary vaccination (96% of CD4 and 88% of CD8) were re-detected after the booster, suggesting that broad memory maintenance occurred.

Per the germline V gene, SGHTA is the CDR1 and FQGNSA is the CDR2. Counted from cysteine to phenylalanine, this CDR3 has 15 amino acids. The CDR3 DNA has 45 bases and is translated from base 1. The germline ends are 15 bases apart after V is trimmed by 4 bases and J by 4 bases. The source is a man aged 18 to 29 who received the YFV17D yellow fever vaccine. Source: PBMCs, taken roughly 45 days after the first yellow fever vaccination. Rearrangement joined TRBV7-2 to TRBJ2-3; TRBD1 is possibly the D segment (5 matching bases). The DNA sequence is TGTGCCAGCAGCTCGCCCTCCAGGGTTTCAGATACGCAGTATTTT. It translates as CASSSPSRVSDTQYF.